This entry lists 10 T cell receptor beta chains sequenced from one sample in a study of T cells in narcolepsy (dated by TCRdb to between 2017 and 2018). Library preparation employed the immunoSEQ multiplex PCR assay. In its TCRdb copy, this immuneACCESS table keeps in-frame sequences only and misses some clones. Where compared with another copy, unresolved V genes explain less than half of these, and the others have no known cause. Here the sample has approximately 28,000 clones; 81% occur a single time. The ten largest clonotypes hold around 1% of the sample. Sequenced material: memory (CD45RA-) CD4+ T cells from blood. What this sample's cell subset or site label stands for: memory T cells sorted ex vivo from peripheral blood. All receptors come from a human donor in good health.

The chain recombines TRBV5-4 with TRBJ2-5, with D tentatively TRBD2 (5 bases). Germline CDR1 and CDR2: SGHNT and YYREEE (reference sequence). CDR3 length: 10 amino acids. With 4 bases removed from V and 11 bases from J, the gap between germline ends came to 9 bases. The CDR3 loop is CASSPRTQYF. The CDR3 DNA follows: TGTGCCAGCAGCCCCCGGACTCAGTACTTC.

The V and J genes are TRBV30 and TRBJ1-1; D possibly corresponds to TRBD1 (6 bases). Germline V gene data show CDR1 as GTSNPN and CDR2 as SVGIG (reference sequence). CDR3 length: 14 residues. Trimming stripped 0 bases from V and 5 bases from J, with 13 bases between. The CDR3 loop reads CAWSVWGARTEAFF. The CDR3 bases are TGTGCCTGGAGTGTATGGGGGGCGCGTACTGAAGCTTTCTTT.

As to this clone: Additional DNA sequences in this sample encode the identical CDR3. This chain uses TRBV29-1 with TRBJ1-2; D not resolved. Trimming took off 1 base at V and 4 bases at J, with 4 bases between the two ends. Germline-derived CDR1 and CDR2 are SQVTM and ANQGSEA. CDR3 length equals 11 residues. The CDR3 here is CSVEGAYGYTF. The DNA for the CDR3 is TGCAGCGTTGAAGGAGCCTATGGCTACACCTTC.

The chain's CDR3 is CASTLGGTYGYTF. The CDR3 coding sequence is TGTGCCAGCACCCTAGGGGGCACTTATGGCTACACCTTC. The chain employs TRBV5-6 and TRBJ1-2; 7 bases line up with TRBD1. Germline V lookup: CDR1 SGHDT, CDR2 YYEEEE. V lost 6 bases, J lost 5 bases, and 7 bases stayed unmatched. This CDR3 region has 13 residues. Full variable domain (missing parts from reference TRBV5-6 and TRBJ1-2): DAGVTQSPTHLIKTRGQQVTLRCSPKSGHDTVSWYQQALGQGPQFIFQYYEEEERQRGNFPDRFSGHQFPNYSSELNVNALLLGDSALYLCASTLGGTYGYTFGSGTRLTVV.

The chain recombines TRBV21-1 with TRBJ1-2; the table's D gene call, TRBD1, was not cross checked with the DNA. TRBV21-1 is shown as a pseudogene. The CDR3 contains 12 residues. The CDR3 spells CASSTGTVGYTF. Here the CDR3 DNA reads TGTGCCAGCAGTACCGGGACAGTTGGCTACACCTTC.

This rearrangement joins TRBV4-3 to TRBJ1-4; no clear D gene. The V end lost 2 bases, the J end lost 0 bases, and 16 bases lay between the germline ends. The CDR3 is 18 amino acids. CDR1 and CDR2 (germline): LGHNA, YSLEER. The chain's CDR3 is CASSQRRGELATNEKLFF. For the CDR3, the DNA is TGCGCCAGCAGCCAACGGCGTGGAGAACTTGCAACTAATGAAAAACTGTTTTTT.

The chain combines TRBV6-5 with TRBJ2-3, with D possibly being TRBD2 (6 bases). This CDR3 comprises 14 residues. Trimming removed 7 bases from V and 3 bases from J, with 14 bases in between. CDR1 is MNHEY and CDR2 is SVGAGI in the germline V gene. The chain's CDR3 is CASTQRGRTDTQYF. The DNA of the CDR3 is TGTGCCAGCACCCAAAGAGGGAGGACAGATACGCAGTATTTT.

The genes are TRBV7-3 and TRBJ2-2; TRBD2 is a possible D gene (6 bases). V was trimmed by 4 bases and J by 3 bases, leaving 12 bases between them. Germline V CDR1 and CDR2: SGHTA, FQGTGA. This CDR3 region has 15 residues. The CDR3, as DNA: TGTGCCAGCAGCTCCTTCGGCGGGGACACCGGGGAGCTGTTTTTT. This gives the protein CASSSFGGDTGELFF.

The chain links TRBV27 to TRBJ1-6, with 9 bases aligning to TRBD1. The CDR3 extends over 15 amino acids. Germline CDR1 MNHEY, CDR2 SMNVEV (reference sequence). V dropped 5 bases and J dropped 7; count of bases not matched to a gene: 6. CDR3 bases: TGTGCCAGCAGTGCGTCCGGGACAGGGAATTCACCCCTCCACTTT. This gives the protein CASSASGTGNSPLHF.

This clone has just one count. The chain combines TRBV7-9 with TRBJ2-1; D tentatively reads TRBD1 or TRBD2 (6 bases each). CDR1 is SEHNR, CDR2 FQNEAQ, per germline (reference sequence). Trimming left V 5 bases short and J 0 bases short, with 11 bases between. The CDR3 consists of 15 residues. The CDR3 spells CASSRGASSYNEQFF. CDR3 bases: TGTGCCAGCAGCAGGGGGGCGAGCTCCTACAATGAGCAGTTCTTC.